This T cell receptor beta chain was documented in a study of shared clonotypes between healthy human individuals. Study overall: A donor's plate count was three for CD4 naive and three for CD4 memory; CD8 naive had two and CD8 memory one.

Trimming cost V 0 bases and J 1 base; bases outside gene matches: 2. There are 15 residues in the CDR3. Germline CDR1 SGHRS, CDR2 YFSETQ. Naive CD8 cells lacked CD45RO and underwent positive selection for CCR7, leaving out terminally differentiated effector memory CD45RA+ cells. Assay: immunoSEQ multiplex PCR; the TCRdb copy retains only in-frame clones and omits some. Of 800,000 to 950,000 clones in the sample, 90% to 98% were seen once. The chain combines TRBV5-1 with TRBJ2-5; 8 bases are shared with TRBD2. Sequencing was done on a sample of naive CD8+ T cells sorted from blood. The clonotype comes from a young man in good health. Here the CDR3 DNA reads TGCGCCAGCAGCTTGGCCGGGACTAGCCAAGAGACCCAGTACTTC. Amino acids: CASSLAGTSQETQYF. Based on the CDR3 plus reference TRBV5-1 and TRBJ2-5, the full variable domain is KAGVTQTPRYLIKTRGQQVTLSCSPISGHRSVSWYQQTPGQGLQFLFEYFSETQRNKGNFPGRFSGRQFSNSRSEMNVSTLELGDSALYLCASSLAGTSQETQYFGPGTRLLVL.